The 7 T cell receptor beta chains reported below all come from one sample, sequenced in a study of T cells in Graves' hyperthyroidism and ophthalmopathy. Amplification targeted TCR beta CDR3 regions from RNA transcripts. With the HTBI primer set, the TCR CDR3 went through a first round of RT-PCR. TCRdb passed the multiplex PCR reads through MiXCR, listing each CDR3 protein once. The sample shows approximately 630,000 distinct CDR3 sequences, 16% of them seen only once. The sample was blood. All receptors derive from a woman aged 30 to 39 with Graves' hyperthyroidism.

The DNA of the CDR3 is TGTGCCAGCAGTACAAAAGGGGGTGGGGCCAACGTCCTGACTTTC. It translates to CASSTKGGGANVLTF. The J gene is TRBJ2-6, the V gene TRBV12-3 or TRBV12-4; D is perhaps TRBD1 (6 bases). CDR3 length: 15 amino acids. Trimming shortened V by 5 bases and J by 3 bases, and 11 bases separated the two germline ends.

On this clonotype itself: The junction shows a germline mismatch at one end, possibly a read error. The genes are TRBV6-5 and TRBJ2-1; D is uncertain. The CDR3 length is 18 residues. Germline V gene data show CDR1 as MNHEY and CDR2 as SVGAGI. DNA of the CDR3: TGTGCCAGCAGTTACTCGATCTCCCGGCTCAGCTCCTACAATGTGCAGTTCTTC. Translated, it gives CASSYSISRLSSYNVQFF.

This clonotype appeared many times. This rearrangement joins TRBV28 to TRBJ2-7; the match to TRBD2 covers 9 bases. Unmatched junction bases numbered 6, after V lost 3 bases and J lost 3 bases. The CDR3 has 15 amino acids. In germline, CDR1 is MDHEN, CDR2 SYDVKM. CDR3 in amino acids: CASSLVAGAYYEQYF. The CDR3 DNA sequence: TGTGCCAGCAGTTTGGTAGCGGGAGCATACTACGAGCAGTACTTC.

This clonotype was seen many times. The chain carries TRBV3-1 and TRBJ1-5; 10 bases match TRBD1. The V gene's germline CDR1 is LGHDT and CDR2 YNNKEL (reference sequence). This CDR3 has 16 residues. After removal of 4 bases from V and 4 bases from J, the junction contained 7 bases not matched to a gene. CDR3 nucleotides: TGTGCCAGCAGCCCGGGGGACAGGGGTAGGAATCAGCCCCAGCATTTT. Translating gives CASSPGDRGRNQPQHF.

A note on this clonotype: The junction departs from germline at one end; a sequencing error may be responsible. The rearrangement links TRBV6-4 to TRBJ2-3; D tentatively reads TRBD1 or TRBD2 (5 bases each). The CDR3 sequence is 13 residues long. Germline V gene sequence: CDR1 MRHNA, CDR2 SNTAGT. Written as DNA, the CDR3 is TGTGCCAACAGTCCGGGACCCGGTGATACGCAGTATTTT. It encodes CANSPGPGDTQYF.

CDR3 nucleotide sequence: TGCGCCAGCAGCCAAGATTGGGCTAGCGGTGCCTCCTACGAGCAGTACTTC. This gives the protein CASSQDWASGASYEQYF. The rearrangement links TRBV4-3 to TRBJ2-7; 7 nucleotides match TRBD2. The CDR3 covers 17 residues. Per germline, CDR1 LGHNA and CDR2 YSLEER. Trimming at V came to 0 bases and at J to 0 bases, leaving 8 bases not matched to a gene.

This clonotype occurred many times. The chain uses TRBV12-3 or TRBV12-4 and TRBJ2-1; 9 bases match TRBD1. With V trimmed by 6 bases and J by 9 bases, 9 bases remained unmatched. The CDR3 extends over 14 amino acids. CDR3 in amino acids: CASSSSDRGVEQFF. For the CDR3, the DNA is TGTGCCAGCAGCTCGTCTGACAGGGGGGTTGAGCAGTTCTTC.